The entry below describes one TCR beta chain. Its antigen is as yet unknown. The method was immunoSEQ multiplex PCR; TCRdb's version includes in-frame clones alone and lacks a portion of them. In the table there are 30,000 to 40,000 clones, roughly nine tenths of which are singletons. This sample was taken from a study of OX40 agonist ivuxolimab in advanced cancers. Across the study: Allowance was made for prior anti-PD-1, anti-PD-L1 or anti-CTLA-4 therapy, and 40% to 45% had some.

Study-wide findings and caveats: Patients with a partial response at 0.1-3.0 mg/kg had among the lowest clonal expansion.

The TCR sequence derives from an adult with an advanced solid tumor such as melanoma, head and neck, liver or kidney cancer. The sample here was CD4+ or CD8+ T cells sorted from blood, taken in a trial of the OX40 agonist ivuxolimab.

Written as DNA, the CDR3 is TGTGCCTGGAGTAGGACAGGGGGCATCGAGCAGTACTTC. Protein product: CAWSRTGGIEQYF. The chain recombines TRBV30 with TRBJ2-7; 11 nucleotides align to TRBD1. Germline CDR1 and CDR2: GTSNPN and SVGIG (reference sequence). Losses at the gene ends were 2 bases for V and 6 bases for J; bases not matched to a gene: 3. The CDR3 extends over 13 amino acids.